This T cell receptor (beta chain) was profiled in a study of blood T cell repertoires in COVID-19. Across the whole study: Both acute and convalescent COVID-19 samples were obtained from the United States, Italy and Spain. T cells, B-cell-depleted T cells, or PBMCs provided the cDNA or gDNA that served as material.

Original methodology: Amplification of reference gene primers was used by the study to estimate nucleated cell counts. Here immunoSEQ multiplex PCR was the method, and the copy in TCRdb shows in-frame clones only, minus some. That table gives V, J and clone size, and the DNA gave D and trimming. The data contain roughly 100,000 clones, about 83% of them singletons. V was pared by 5 bases and J by 7 bases, with 3 bases of the junction left unmatched. Germline V lookup: CDR1 SGHVS, CDR2 FQNEAQ. The CDR3 runs to 14 residues. What was sequenced was peripheral blood. This rearrangement joins TRBV7-8 to TRBJ1-4; 11 nucleotides match TRBD1. This sequence originates from a man in his 70s with active or convalescent COVID-19. The DNA of the CDR3 is TGTGCCAGCAGCCGGGGACAGGGGGGTGAAAAACTGTTTTTT. Translating gives CASSRGQGGEKLFF.